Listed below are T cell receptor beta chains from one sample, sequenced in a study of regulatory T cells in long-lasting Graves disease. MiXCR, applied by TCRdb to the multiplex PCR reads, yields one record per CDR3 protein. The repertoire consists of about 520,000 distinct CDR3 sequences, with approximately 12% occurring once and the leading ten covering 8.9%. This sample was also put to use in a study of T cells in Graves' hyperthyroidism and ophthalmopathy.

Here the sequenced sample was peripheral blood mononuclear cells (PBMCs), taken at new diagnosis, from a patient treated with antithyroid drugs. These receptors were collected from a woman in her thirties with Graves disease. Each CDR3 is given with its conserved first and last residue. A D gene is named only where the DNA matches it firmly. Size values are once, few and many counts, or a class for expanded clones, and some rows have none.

CDR3 protein: CAWSVMIGGAFF
CDR3 DNA: TGTGCCTGGAGTGTAATGATCGGGGGCGCTTTCTTT
V gene: TRBV30
D gene: NA
clone size: NA
J gene: TRBJ1-1

CDR3 protein: CASSLYRGRDEQYF
CDR3 DNA: TGTGCCAGCAGTTTATACAGGGGCAGAGACGAGCAGTACTTC
V gene: TRBV12-3/TRBV12-4
D gene: TRBD1
clone size: many
J gene: TRBJ2-7

CDR3 protein: CASSVDGAREQYF
CDR3 DNA: TGTGCCAGCAGCGTCGACGGGGCGAGGGAGCAGTACTTC
V gene: TRBV7-9
D gene: NA
clone size: NA
J gene: TRBJ2-7

CDR3 protein: CASSMGGSSYEQYF
CDR3 DNA: TGTGCCAGTAGTATGGGGGGCTCCTCCTACGAGCAGTACTTC
V gene: TRBV19
D gene: NA
clone size: NA
J gene: TRBJ2-7

CDR3 protein: CASSLFYGSSNEQFF
CDR3 DNA: TGTGCCAGCAGTTTATTTTATGGTTCCTCCAATGAGCAGTTCTTC
V gene: TRBV28
D gene: NA
clone size: many
J gene: TRBJ2-1

CDR3 protein: CSARSGTKQETQYF
CDR3 DNA: TGCAGTGCTAGGAGCGGGACGAAACAAGAGACCCAGTACTTC
V gene: TRBV20-1
D gene: TRBD2
clone size: many
J gene: TRBJ2-5

CDR3 protein: CASSSLSVGGHNSPLHF
CDR3 DNA: TGTGCCAGCAGTTCCCTCTCCGTCGGGGGTCATAATTCACCCCTCCACTTT
V gene: TRBV27
D gene: NA
clone size: many
J gene: TRBJ1-6

CDR3 protein: CAISEASVTDPLRETQYF
CDR3 DNA: TGTGCCATCAGTGAGGCCTCGGTGACAGACCCCCTCCGGGAGACCCAGTACTTC
V gene: TRBV10-3
D gene: NA
clone size: few
J gene: TRBJ2-5

CDR3 protein: CASPAGAGNTIYF
CDR3 DNA: TGTGCCAGCCCCGCGGGGGCTGGAAACACCATATATTTT
V gene: TRBV7-9
D gene: NA
clone size: NA
J gene: TRBJ1-3

CDR3 protein: CASRSGQNYNEQFF
CDR3 DNA: TGTGCCAGCCGCTCCGGACAGAACTACAATGAGCAGTTCTTC
V gene: TRBV7-9
D gene: NA
clone size: NA
J gene: TRBJ2-1

CDR3 protein: CASSSPGRNTEAFF
CDR3 DNA: TGCGCCAGCAGCTCCCCGGGGAGGAACACTGAAGCTTTCTTT
V gene: TRBV4-1
D gene: NA
clone size: many
J gene: TRBJ1-1

CDR3 protein: CSAREGSGKTDTRYF
CDR3 DNA: TGCAGTGCTAGAGAGGGCAGCGGGAAGACAGATACGCGGTATTTT
V gene: TRBV20-1
D gene: TRBD2
clone size: once
J gene: TRBJ2-3

CDR3 protein: CSARSPPRQGHHEQYF
CDR3 DNA: TGCAGTGCTAGAAGTCCACCGAGACAGGGTCACCACGAGCAGTACTTC
V gene: TRBV20-1
D gene: TRBD1
clone size: many
J gene: TRBJ2-7

CDR3 protein: CAISPGQGLTGELFF
CDR3 DNA: TGTGCCATCAGTCCGGGACAGGGGCTCACCGGGGAGCTGTTTTTT
V gene: TRBV10-3
D gene: TRBD1
clone size: many
J gene: TRBJ2-2

CDR3 protein: CASSPSSGFYEQYF
CDR3 DNA: TGTGCCAGCAGCCCCTCTAGCGGGTTCTACGAGCAGTACTTC
V gene: TRBV9
D gene: TRBD2
clone size: many
J gene: TRBJ2-7

CDR3 protein: CASSERAVNQPQHF
CDR3 DNA: TGTGCCAGCAGTGAACGGGCAGTAAATCAGCCCCAGCATTTT
V gene: TRBV6-1
D gene: NA
clone size: few
J gene: TRBJ1-5

CDR3 protein: CASNSGITPSTDTQYF
CDR3 DNA: TGTGCCAGCAATAGCGGGATCACCCCTAGCACAGATACGCAGTATTTT
V gene: TRBV28
D gene: TRBD2
clone size: many
J gene: TRBJ2-3

CDR3 protein: CADGPGAFNTEAFF
CDR3 DNA: TGTGCCGACGGCCCGGGGGCTTTTAACACTGAAGCTTTCTTT
V gene: TRBV15
D gene: NA
clone size: many
J gene: TRBJ1-1

CDR3 protein: CASSDRDRETQYF
CDR3 DNA: TGTGCCAGCAGTGACAGGGATCGAGAGACCCAGTACTTC
V gene: TRBV2
D gene: NA
clone size: many
J gene: TRBJ2-5

CDR3 protein: CASSLRQSNEQFF
CDR3 DNA: TGTGCCAGCAGTTTACGGCAGAGCAATGAGCAGTTCTTC
V gene: TRBV27
D gene: NA
clone size: many
J gene: TRBJ2-1

CDR3 protein: CASRPFTGNSYEQYF
CDR3 DNA: TGTGCCAGCAGGCCGTTTACGGGGAATTCCTACGAGCAGTACTTC
V gene: TRBV27
D gene: NA
clone size: many
J gene: TRBJ2-7

CDR3 protein: CSARVIVRNSYEQYF
CDR3 DNA: TGCAGTGCTAGGGTAATAGTCAGGAACTCCTACGAGCAGTACTTC
V gene: TRBV20-1
D gene: NA
clone size: many
J gene: TRBJ2-7

CDR3 protein: CASTYKGLTDTQYF
CDR3 DNA: TGTGCCAGCACCTATAAAGGCCTCACAGATACGCAGTATTTT
V gene: TRBV27
D gene: NA
clone size: many
J gene: TRBJ2-3

CDR3 protein: CASREGGRSYNEQFF
CDR3 DNA: TGTGCCAGTAGGGAGGGGGGCAGGTCCTACAATGAGCAGTTCTTC
V gene: TRBV2
D gene: NA
clone size: many
J gene: TRBJ2-1

CDR3 protein: CSPIPGQPHNEQFF
CDR3 DNA: TGCAGTCCTATTCCGGGACAGCCACATAATGAGCAGTTCTTC
V gene: TRBV20-1
D gene: TRBD1
clone size: NA
J gene: TRBJ2-1

CDR3 protein: CASSQAANYGYTF
CDR3 DNA: TGTGCCAGCAGCCAGGCTGCGAACTATGGCTACACCTTC
V gene: TRBV4-2
D gene: NA
clone size: few
J gene: TRBJ1-2

CDR3 protein: CASSYLPMGLAGSSTDTQYF
CDR3 DNA: TGTGCCAGCAGTTACCTCCCTATGGGACTAGCGGGATCTAGCACAGATACGCAGTATTTT
V gene: TRBV6-5
D gene: TRBD2
clone size: many
J gene: TRBJ2-3

CDR3 protein: CASSLHPSPSKETQYF
CDR3 DNA: TGTGCCAGCAGTTTGCATCCTAGTCCCTCTAAAGAGACCCAGTACTTC
V gene: TRBV28
D gene: NA
clone size: few
J gene: TRBJ2-5

CDR3 protein: CASHSGGKNTGELFF
CDR3 DNA: TGTGCCAGCCACAGTGGCGGGAAGAACACCGGGGAGCTGTTTTTT
V gene: TRBV3-1
D gene: NA
clone size: few
J gene: TRBJ2-2

CDR3 protein: CASSLATSSHQPQHF
CDR3 DNA: TGTGCCAGCAGTTTAGCGACTTCGTCTCATCAGCCCCAGCATTTT
V gene: TRBV12-3/TRBV12-4
D gene: NA
clone size: many
J gene: TRBJ1-5

CDR3 protein: CASNSPFGGFYEQYF
CDR3 DNA: TGTGCCAGCAACTCACCATTTGGGGGATTCTACGAGCAGTACTTC
V gene: TRBV7-9
D gene: NA
clone size: many
J gene: TRBJ2-7

CDR3 protein: CSASHGETQYF
CDR3 DNA: TGCAGTGCTAGTCATGGGGAGACCCAGTACTTC
V gene: TRBV20-1
D gene: NA
clone size: many
J gene: TRBJ2-5

CDR3 protein: CASSLTAGMGTEAFF
CDR3 DNA: TGTGCCAGCTCATTGACAGCGGGTATGGGCACTGAAGCTTTCTTT
V gene: TRBV18
D gene: NA
clone size: many
J gene: TRBJ1-1

CDR3 protein: CASSFWGVGGELFF
CDR3 DNA: TGTGCCAGCAGTTTTTGGGGCGTGGGCGGGGAGCTGTTTTTT
V gene: TRBV6-5
D gene: NA
clone size: many
J gene: TRBJ2-2

CDR3 protein: CASSFAEQETQYF
CDR3 DNA: TGTGCCAGCAGCTTCGCGGAGCAAGAGACCCAGTACTTC
V gene: TRBV11-2
D gene: NA
clone size: many
J gene: TRBJ2-5

CDR3 protein: CASSLDAGTGVMYEQFF
CDR3 DNA: TGCGCCAGCAGCTTGGATGCCGGGACAGGGGTAATGTATGAGCAGTTCTTC
V gene: TRBV5-1
D gene: TRBD1
clone size: many
J gene: TRBJ2-1

CDR3 protein: CASSYSAILTSGRLHTQYF
CDR3 DNA: TGTGCCAGCAGTTACTCTGCGATACTGACTAGCGGGAGATTGCATACGCAGTATTTT
V gene: TRBV6-2/TRBV6-3
D gene: TRBD2
clone size: many
J gene: TRBJ2-3

CDR3 protein: CATSDWTDGQPQHF
CDR3 DNA: TGTGCCACCAGTGATTGGACAGACGGTCAGCCCCAGCATTTT
V gene: TRBV24-1
D gene: NA
clone size: NA
J gene: TRBJ1-5

CDR3 protein: CATPGQGDQPQHF
CDR3 DNA: TGTGCCACCCCAGGACAGGGGGACCAGCCCCAGCATTTT
V gene: TRBV15
D gene: TRBD1
clone size: NA
J gene: TRBJ1-5

CDR3 protein: CASSYPQGPLHF
CDR3 DNA: TGTGCCAGCAGTTATCCTCAGGGACCCCTCCACTTT
V gene: TRBV6-5
D gene: NA
clone size: NA
J gene: TRBJ1-6

CDR3 protein: CASSQVWSSTEAFF
CDR3 DNA: TGCGCCAGCAGCCAAGTATGGTCCAGTACTGAAGCTTTCTTT
V gene: TRBV4-1
D gene: NA
clone size: many
J gene: TRBJ1-1

CDR3 protein: CASSVGTSGRLYEQYF
CDR3 DNA: TGTGCCAGCAGCGTAGGCACTAGCGGGAGGTTATACGAGCAGTACTTC
V gene: TRBV9
D gene: TRBD2
clone size: NA
J gene: TRBJ2-7

CDR3 protein: CASSRGLAGPISYEQYF
CDR3 DNA: TGTGCCAGCAGCAGGGGACTAGCGGGACCGATCTCCTACGAGCAGTACTTC
V gene: TRBV7-2
D gene: TRBD2
clone size: many
J gene: TRBJ2-7

CDR3 protein: CASSQDGGQGNQPQHF
CDR3 DNA: TGCGCCAGCAGCCAAGATGGAGGACAGGGCAATCAGCCCCAGCATTTT
V gene: TRBV4-3
D gene: TRBD1
clone size: NA
J gene: TRBJ1-5

CDR3 protein: CASSPPAEVWNEQFF
CDR3 DNA: TGTGCCAGCTCACCACCTGCTGAGGTCTGGAATGAGCAGTTCTTC
V gene: TRBV18
D gene: NA
clone size: NA
J gene: TRBJ2-1

CDR3 protein: CSVGDRAYQETQYF
CDR3 DNA: TGCAGCGTGGGGGACAGGGCCTACCAAGAGACCCAGTACTTC
V gene: TRBV29-1
D gene: TRBD1
clone size: few
J gene: TRBJ2-5

CDR3 protein: CASSEGNYGYTF
CDR3 DNA: TGTGCCAGCAGCGAGGGGAACTATGGCTACACCTTC
V gene: TRBV7-8
D gene: NA
clone size: many
J gene: TRBJ1-2

CDR3 protein: CASTPLAGSYEQYF
CDR3 DNA: TGTGCCAGCACCCCACTAGCGGGATCCTACGAGCAGTACTTC
V gene: TRBV6-2/TRBV6-3
D gene: TRBD2
clone size: many
J gene: TRBJ2-7

CDR3 protein: CASLSAGTQYF
CDR3 DNA: TGTGCCAGCTTATCCGCTGGGACCCAGTACTTC
V gene: TRBV25-1
D gene: NA
clone size: few
J gene: TRBJ2-5

CDR3 protein: CASSSGQANTDTQYF
CDR3 DNA: TGTGCCAGCAGCTCCGGACAGGCGAACACAGATACGCAGTATTTT
V gene: TRBV7-9
D gene: TRBD1
clone size: many
J gene: TRBJ2-3

CDR3 protein: CASTDLQTEGYYGYTF
CDR3 DNA: TGTGCCAGTACCGATCTACAGACGGAGGGGTACTATGGCTACACCTTC
V gene: TRBV19
D gene: NA
clone size: many
J gene: TRBJ1-2

CDR3 protein: CASSPPGLAGDREQFF
CDR3 DNA: TGTGCCAGCAGCCCTCCGGGACTAGCGGGGGACAGGGAGCAGTTCTTC
V gene: TRBV7-9
D gene: TRBD2
clone size: NA
J gene: TRBJ2-1

CDR3 protein: CSARGTPGRANTEAFF
CDR3 DNA: TGCAGTGCTAGAGGTACCCCTGGCAGGGCGAACACTGAAGCTTTCTTT
V gene: TRBV20-1
D gene: NA
clone size: NA
J gene: TRBJ1-1

CDR3 protein: CAWGRDTNTGELFF
CDR3 DNA: TGTGCCTGGGGCCGGGACACAAACACCGGGGAGCTGTTTTTT
V gene: TRBV30
D gene: NA
clone size: many
J gene: TRBJ2-2

CDR3 protein: CASSLDGESLAGRGEQFF
CDR3 DNA: TGTGCCAGCAGCTTAGATGGGGAGAGCCTAGCGGGACGGGGTGAGCAGTTCTTC
V gene: TRBV11-2
D gene: TRBD2
clone size: NA
J gene: TRBJ2-1

CDR3 protein: CSAREPGQGSQPQHF
CDR3 DNA: TGCAGTGCTAGAGAACCGGGACAGGGATCACAGCCCCAGCATTTT
V gene: TRBV20-1
D gene: TRBD1
clone size: many
J gene: TRBJ1-5

CDR3 protein: CAISEDADTGNYGYTF
CDR3 DNA: TGTGCCATCAGTGAGGACGCCGATACAGGGAACTATGGCTACACCTTC
V gene: TRBV10-3
D gene: NA
clone size: many
J gene: TRBJ1-2